This T cell receptor beta chain is drawn from a study of blood T cell repertoires in COVID-19. For the study at large: Donors in the United States, Italy and Spain gave samples during acute or convalescent COVID-19. T cells, B-cell-depleted T cells, or PBMCs provided the cDNA or gDNA that served as material.

Per the original data handling: Nucleated cell number was recorded as an estimate derived from reference gene primer amplification. Produced via immunoSEQ multiplex PCR; TCRdb's table is partial and in-frame only. D and trimming come from the DNA, and the V and J calls and clone size come from that table. This table holds more than 140,000 clones, around 88% found once. The sequenced sample consisted of peripheral blood. The clonotype was recovered from a woman aged 55-69 years with acute or convalescent COVID-19.

The CDR3 sequence is CASSLAQGANTQYF. Written as DNA, the CDR3 is TGTGCCAGCAGCTTAGCGCAGGGGGCTAATACGCAGTATTTT. The chain employs TRBV7-2 and TRBJ2-3, with 8 positions matching TRBD1. CDR3 length equals 14 residues. The V and J ends lost 0 bases and 7 bases, in that order; junction bases with no gene match: 3. CDR1 SGHTA and CDR2 FQGNSA come from the germline V gene.